This T cell receptor beta chain was retrieved from a study of cytomegalovirus exposure and HLA in healthy donors. Whole-study findings and limits: Association with HLA alleles at 0.05 false discovery rate was found for about 17,000 TCR beta sequences in a later analysis. Immune exposure information comprised only CMV serostatus.

As regards this clone: The antigen is undetermined.

Nominal health characterized the donors when sampled, though unrecorded immune exposures were likely. Both 60 Vbeta primers and 13 Jbeta primers went into the PCR. Generated by immunoSEQ multiplex PCR, the TCRdb table keeps only in-frame clones and is missing some. This sample has about 170,000 clones, with approximately 83% found just once. The junction had 19 bases not matched to a gene; V was cut back by 8 bases and J by 3 bases. The germline V gene has CDR1 MRHNA and CDR2 SNTAGT. CDR3 length: 17 amino acids. The chain joins TRBV6-4 to TRBJ2-7, with 7 bases lining up with TRBD2. Sequenced material: PBMCs. This sequence originates from a boy younger than 10 in good health and CMV-seronegative. CDR3 amino acids: CASGPAGGSGQNYEQYF. CDR3 in DNA: TGTGCCAGCGGACCTGCGGGCGGGAGCGGGCAGAACTACGAGCAGTACTTC.